These T cell receptor beta chains were read from a single sample in a study of T cell changes during pregnancy in multiple sclerosis. Assay used: immunoSEQ multiplex PCR; TCRdb lists only in-frame clones, some missing. This sample has 45,000 to 60,000 clones; 92% occur once, and the top ten carry 0.2%. The material was CD4+ T cells from peripheral blood mononuclear cells, obtained in the second trimester of pregnancy. These receptors originate from a female donor with multiple sclerosis, enrolled in a pregnancy study. The CDR3 runs from the conserved cysteine through the conserved F or W. Fields, in order: clone size, V gene, J gene, D gene, CDR3 DNA, CDR3 protein. A D gene is named only where the DNA matches it firmly. Some rows have no size entry. The others give once, few or many, or a class for an expanded clone.

>-|TRBV5-8|TRBJ1-6|-
TGTGCCAGCAGCTTGGAGGGGGACGGCCTACCCCTCCACTTT
CASSLEGDGLPLHF
>-|TRBV11-2|TRBJ2-7|-
TGTGCCAGCAGCTTAACTCCAGGGGATACCTACGAGCAGTACTTC
CASSLTPGDTYEQYF
>-|TRBV18|TRBJ1-2|-
TGTGCCAGCTCACCATATCCTGACAGGCTGGGAGCTGATGCCTTC
CASSPYPDRLGADAF
>once|TRBV11-3|TRBJ2-1|TRBD2
TGTGCCAGCAGCTTAGCGGGGGGGTATGAGCAGTTCTTC
CASSLAGGYEQFF
>-|TRBV28|TRBJ2-5|-
TGTGCCAGCAGTTTACTGGGGGCAGGAGAGACCCAGTACTTC
CASSLLGAGETQYF
>-|TRBV5-1|TRBJ1-1|-
TGCGCCAGCAGCGGGCTCGGGGACACTGAAGCTTTCTTT
CASSGLGDTEAFF
>-|TRBV18|TRBJ1-1|-
TGTGCCAGCTCACAGGACAGGAACACTGAAGCTTTCTTT
CASSQDRNTEAFF
>-|TRBV11-2|TRBJ2-7|TRBD1
TGTGCCAGCAGCCCACTCAGAACTGGACAGGGGTTCTGGTACGAGCAGTACTTC
CASSPLRTGQGFWYEQYF
>-|TRBV27|TRBJ2-3|-
TGTGCCAGCAGTTTAGAGATTCGAGGCACAGATACGCAGTATTTT
CASSLEIRGTDTQYF
>-|TRBV5-1|TRBJ2-7|TRBD2
TGCGCCAGCAGCCCGACTAGCGGGCGGTACGAGCAGTACTTC
CASSPTSGRYEQYF
>once|TRBV7-9|TRBJ2-7|TRBD2
TGTGCCAGCAGCCTTCGACTAGCGGGAGGGCCTTACGAGCAGTACTTC
CASSLRLAGGPYEQYF
>-|TRBV30|TRBJ1-6|-
TGTGCCTGGAATAGAGAACAGTTTAATTCACCCCTCCACTTT
CAWNREQFNSPLHF
>once|TRBV5-1|TRBJ2-1|TRBD1
TGCGCCAGCAGCTTTGGGACAGGGGACAATGAGCAGTTCTTC
CASSFGTGDNEQFF
>-|TRBV19|TRBJ1-1|TRBD1
TGTGCCAGTAGTATCCTCGGGACAGGGTACACTGAAGCTTTCTTT
CASSILGTGYTEAFF
>-|TRBV2|TRBJ2-5|-
TGTGCCAGCAGTGAAATAGTACAAGAGACCCAGTACTTC
CASSEIVQETQYF
>once|TRBV2|TRBJ1-5|-
TGTGCCAGCAGGGACTCTTGGCAGCCCCAGCATTTT
CASRDSWQPQHF
>-|TRBV7-3|TRBJ1-2|-
TGTGCCAGCAGCCTAGCCAGCGGACAGAACTATGGCTACACCTTC
CASSLASGQNYGYTF
>-|TRBV7-9|TRBJ1-1|-
TGTGCCAGCAGCTTAGCCGGCGGGGGGAACACTGAAGCTTTCTTT
CASSLAGGGNTEAFF
>-|TRBV5-6|TRBJ1-5|-
TGTGCCAGCAGCTTTGGAGGGGATCAGCCCCAGCATTTT
CASSFGGDQPQHF
>-|TRBV5-5|TRBJ2-1|TRBD2
TGTGCCAGCAGCCTGGGGCTAGCGGGGACCCTCTCCTACAATGAGCAGTTCTTC
CASSLGLAGTLSYNEQFF
>-|TRBV6-6|TRBJ2-1|TRBD2
TGTGCCAGCAGCCCTGGCGGGGGGGCTAGGTCTTATGAGCAGTTCTTC
CASSPGGGARSYEQFF
>-|TRBV18|TRBJ2-7|TRBD1
TGTGCCAGCTCATATACAGGGGGCCACTCCTACGAGCAGTACTTC
CASSYTGGHSYEQYF
>-|TRBV30|TRBJ2-7|-
TGTGCCTGGGGCCGGACTCTCTCCTACGAGCAGTACTTC
CAWGRTLSYEQYF
>-|TRBV7-8|TRBJ1-1|TRBD1
TGTGCCAGCACCCAAAGTGGGACAGGGAGCACTGAAGCTTTCTTT
CASTQSGTGSTEAFF
>-|TRBV2|TRBJ1-3|-
TGTGCCAGCATTAGGGACACCCGCTCTGGAAACACCATATATTTT
CASIRDTRSGNTIYF